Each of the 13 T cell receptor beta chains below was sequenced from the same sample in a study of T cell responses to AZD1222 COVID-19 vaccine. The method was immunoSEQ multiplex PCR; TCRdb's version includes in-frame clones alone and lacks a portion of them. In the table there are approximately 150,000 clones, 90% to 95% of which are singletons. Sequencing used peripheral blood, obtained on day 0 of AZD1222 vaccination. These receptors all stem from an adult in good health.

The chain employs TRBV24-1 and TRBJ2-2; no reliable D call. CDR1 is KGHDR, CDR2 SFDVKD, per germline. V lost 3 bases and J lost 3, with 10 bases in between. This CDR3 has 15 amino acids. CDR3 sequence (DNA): TGTGCCACCAGTGATCCCCTAGGTGACACCGGGGAGCTGTTTTTT. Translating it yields CATSDPLGDTGELFF.

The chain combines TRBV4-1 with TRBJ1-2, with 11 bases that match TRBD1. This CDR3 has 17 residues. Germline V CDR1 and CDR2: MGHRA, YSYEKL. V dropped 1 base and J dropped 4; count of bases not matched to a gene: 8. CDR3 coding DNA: TGCGCCAGCAGCCAAGGTGACGGGACAGGGGGATTCTATGGCTACACCTTC. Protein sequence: CASSQGDGTGGFYGYTF.

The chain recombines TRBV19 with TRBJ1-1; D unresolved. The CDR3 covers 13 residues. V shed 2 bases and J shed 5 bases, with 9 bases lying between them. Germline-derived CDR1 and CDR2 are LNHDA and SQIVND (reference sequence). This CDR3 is CASSITQTTEAFF. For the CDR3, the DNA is TGTGCCAGTAGTATAACTCAGACAACTGAAGCTTTCTTT.

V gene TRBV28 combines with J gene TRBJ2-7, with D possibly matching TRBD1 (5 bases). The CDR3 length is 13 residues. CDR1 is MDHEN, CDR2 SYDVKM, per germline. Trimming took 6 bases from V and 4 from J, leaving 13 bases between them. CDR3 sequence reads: CASSRQLPYEQYV. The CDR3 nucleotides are TGTGCCAGCAGCCGACAGCTACCTTACGAGCAGTACGTC.

The CDR3 nucleotides are TGTGCCAGCAGCTATCAGTGGTTCTCTGGAAACACCATATATTTT. This sequence encodes CASSYQWFSGNTIYF. V gene TRBV14 combines with J gene TRBJ1-3; D is unclear. The V end was cut by 5 bases, the J end by 0 bases, with 11 bases between. The CDR3 loop spans 15 amino acids. Germline CDR1 and CDR2: SGHDN and FVKESK.

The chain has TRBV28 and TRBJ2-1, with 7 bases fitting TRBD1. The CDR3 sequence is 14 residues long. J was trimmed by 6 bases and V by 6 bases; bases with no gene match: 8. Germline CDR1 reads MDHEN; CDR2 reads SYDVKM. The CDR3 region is CASSRMGQRNEQFF. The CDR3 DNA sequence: TGTGCCAGCAGCCGGATGGGACAGCGCAATGAGCAGTTCTTC.

The CDR3 here is CASSLIPVRDRGKTQYF. In DNA, the CDR3 is TGTGCCAGCAGCTTAATTCCAGTGAGGGATAGGGGGAAGACGCAGTATTTT. The V gene is TRBV7-3, the J gene TRBJ2-3, with a weak D call TRBD1 (6 bases). Germline lookup yields CDR1 SGHTA and CDR2 FQGTGA. Trimming left V 1 base short and J 9 bases short, with 23 bases between. The CDR3 runs 17 residues.

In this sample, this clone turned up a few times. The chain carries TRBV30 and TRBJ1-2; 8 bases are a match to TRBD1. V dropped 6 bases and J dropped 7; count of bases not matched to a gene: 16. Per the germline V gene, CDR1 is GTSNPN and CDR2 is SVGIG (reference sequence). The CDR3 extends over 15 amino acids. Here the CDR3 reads CACGRDRGETFGYTF. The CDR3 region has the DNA TGTGCCTGCGGCCGAGACAGGGGAGAAACGTTTGGCTACACCTTC.

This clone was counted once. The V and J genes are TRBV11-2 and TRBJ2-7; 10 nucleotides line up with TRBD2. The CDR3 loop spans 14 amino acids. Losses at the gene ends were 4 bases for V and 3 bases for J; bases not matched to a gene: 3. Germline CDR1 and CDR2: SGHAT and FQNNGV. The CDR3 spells CASSSIAGGYEQYV. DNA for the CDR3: TGTGCCAGCAGCTCCATAGCGGGGGGCTACGAGCAGTACGTC.

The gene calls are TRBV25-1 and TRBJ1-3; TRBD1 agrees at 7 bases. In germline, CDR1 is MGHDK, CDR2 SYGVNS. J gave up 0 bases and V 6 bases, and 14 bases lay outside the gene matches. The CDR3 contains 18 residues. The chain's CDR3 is CASRASLGQPSSGNTIYF. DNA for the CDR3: TGTGCCAGCAGGGCATCCCTGGGACAGCCTAGCTCTGGAAACACCATATATTTT. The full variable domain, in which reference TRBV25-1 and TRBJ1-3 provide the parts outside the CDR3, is EADIYQTPRYLVIGTGKKITLECSQTMGHDKMYWYQQDPGMELHLIHYSYGVNSTEKGDLSSESTVSRIRTEHFPLTLESARPSHTSQYLCASRASLGQPSSGNTIYFGEGSWLTVV.

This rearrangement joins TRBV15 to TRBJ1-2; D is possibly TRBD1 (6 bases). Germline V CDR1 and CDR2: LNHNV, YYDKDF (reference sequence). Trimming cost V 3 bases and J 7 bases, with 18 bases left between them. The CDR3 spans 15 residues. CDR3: CATSSADTGFFGYTF. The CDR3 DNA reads TGTGCCACCAGCAGCGCCGATACAGGGTTTTTTGGCTACACCTTC.

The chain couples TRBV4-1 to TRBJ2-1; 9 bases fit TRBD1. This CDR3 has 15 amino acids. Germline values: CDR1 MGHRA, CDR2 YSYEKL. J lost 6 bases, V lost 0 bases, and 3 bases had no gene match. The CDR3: CASSQDGGQGNEQFF. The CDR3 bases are TGCGCCAGCAGCCAAGATGGGGGACAGGGCAATGAGCAGTTCTTC.

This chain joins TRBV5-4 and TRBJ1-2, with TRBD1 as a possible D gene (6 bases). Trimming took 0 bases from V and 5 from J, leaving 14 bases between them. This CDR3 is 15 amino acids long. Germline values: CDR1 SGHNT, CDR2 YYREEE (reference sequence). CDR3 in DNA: TGTGCCAGCAGCTTGGCGGGGGGCGCTTCATATGGCTACACCTTC. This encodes CASSLAGGASYGYTF.